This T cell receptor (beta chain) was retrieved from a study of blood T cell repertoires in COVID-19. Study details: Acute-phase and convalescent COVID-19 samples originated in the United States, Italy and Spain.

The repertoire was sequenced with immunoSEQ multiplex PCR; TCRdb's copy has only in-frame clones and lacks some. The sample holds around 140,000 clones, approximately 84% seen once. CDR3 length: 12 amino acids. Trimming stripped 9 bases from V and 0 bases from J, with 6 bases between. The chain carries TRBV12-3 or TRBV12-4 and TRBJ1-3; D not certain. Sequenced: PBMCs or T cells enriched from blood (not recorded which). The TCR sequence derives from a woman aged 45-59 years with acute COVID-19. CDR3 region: CASVNSGNTIYF. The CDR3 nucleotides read TGTGCCAGTGTAAACTCTGGAAACACCATATATTTT.